This T cell receptor (beta chain) was identified during a study of cytomegalovirus exposure and HLA in healthy donors. Germline V gene data show CDR1 as SGHRS and CDR2 as YFSETQ. After removal of 0 bases from V and 2 bases from J, the junction contained 14 bases not matched to a gene. The length of the CDR3 is 21 residues. Some clones are missing from TCRdb's copy, which holds only in-frame ones; the method was immunoSEQ multiplex PCR. The sample includes roughly 120,000 clones, more than 75% of them seen just once. The TCR comes from a woman aged 30 to 39 in good health and CMV-seronegative. The chain uses TRBV5-1 and TRBJ2-5; 15 bases are a match to TRBD2. Source material: PBMCs. The CDR3 here is CASSLALRTSGGAGRQETQYF. The CDR3 coding sequence is TGCGCCAGCAGCTTGGCCCTCAGGACTAGCGGGGGGGCGGGTCGGCAAGAGACCCAGTACTTC.